This T cell receptor (beta chain) was captured by sequencing in a study of graft-versus-host responses after intestinal transplantation. As for the study in general: Those transplanted obtained multivisceral, liver-intestinal, or isolated intestinal grafts.

Assay used: immunoSEQ multiplex PCR; TCRdb lists only in-frame clones, some missing. The table shows some 90,000 clones, with roughly 93% occurring only once. This clone was detected only once. The antigen is unknown. Germline loops: CDR1 SGHTA, CDR2 FQGNSA. V was pared by 4 bases and J by 6 bases, with 7 bases of the junction left unmatched. The CDR3 runs to 14 residues. Notes on the study in general: Present in recipient marrow, GvH clones included some that appeared first in ileum or blood.

Sample: unstimulated CD8+ T cells sorted from spleen or lymph node cells, taken before intestinal transplant. The sequence was obtained from a human donor who received an intestinal transplant. The chain employs TRBV7-2 and TRBJ2-7, with 9 bases aligning to TRBD2. For the CDR3, the DNA is TGTGCCAGCAGCTCCTTGGCACTAGCGGGCGAGCAGTACTTC. As protein: CASSSLALAGEQYF.